The T cell receptor beta chain under discussion was sequenced for a study of graft-versus-host responses after intestinal transplantation. The method was immunoSEQ multiplex PCR; TCRdb's version includes in-frame clones alone and lacks a portion of them. The sample holds tens of thousands of clones, 80% to 85% seen once. For this clone: Its cognate antigen is unknown.

The CDR3 covers 15 residues. Germline CDR1 reads MNHEY; CDR2 reads SVGAGI. Trimming took 4 bases from V and 4 from J, leaving 16 bases between them. The chain links TRBV6-5 to TRBJ2-5, with a tentative D call TRBD2 (5 bases). The sample in question was unstimulated CD8+ T cells sorted from spleen or lymph node cells, obtained before intestinal transplant. The clonotype comes from a human donor who received an intestinal transplant. The DNA for the CDR3 is TGTGCCAGCAGTTCTCTAGCCGGTCCCCGAGAGACCCAGTACTTC. Translation: CASSSLAGPRETQYF.